This entry concerns a single T cell receptor (beta chain). Its antigen remains unidentified. This entry comes from a study of blood T cells in healthy people across ages. Study-level findings and limits: Whereas aged donors had fewer naive CD4+ cells, long-lived donors had more of them and higher diversity. The unknown donor CMV status may have confounded expanded clonotype changes.

With a J-beta primer mix and a sample-barcoded 5' primer, a second PCR ran roughly 6 to 12 cycles. TCRdb processed the 5' RACE reads anew with MiXCR; each CDR3 protein has one entry. The table has some 1.7 million distinct CDR3 sequences, 28% seen once. This CDR3 region has 15 residues. Germline loops: CDR1 DFQATT, CDR2 SNEGSKA (reference sequence). The rearrangement uses TRBV20-1 and TRBJ2-5, with D perhaps assigned TRBD1 or TRBD2 (5 bases each). The J call is in doubt because the DNA end fits TRBJ2-7 better. Input material: blood. This TCR was recovered from a woman aged 25 to 45 in good health. CDR3 loop: CSAPNLRDPPYEQYF. As DNA, the CDR3 is TGCAGTGCTCCTAACCTTCGGGACCCCCCTTACGAGCAGTACTTC.